A selection of T cell receptor beta chains follows, all from one sample in a study of vaccination effects on CD4 cells after COVID-19. Their antigen targets remain unknown. The protocol was immunoSEQ multiplex PCR, while the TCRdb copy is restricted to in-frame clones and leaves out a portion. The data contain around 67,000 clones, about 80% of them singletons. The specimen was CD4+ T cells from PBMCs cultured with HCoV-229E spike peptides, collected after COVID-19 vaccination. Receptors were obtained from a human donor who received a COVID-19 vaccine. CDR3s include the opening cysteine and the closing phenylalanine or tryptophan. The D gene is left open where the match is weak. Rows give clone size only sometimes, using once, few, many, or a class for an expanded clone.

TRBJ2-5	TRBV18	-	TRBD1	TGTGCCAGCTCCTCAGGGACAGGGGGATCAGGTTTGGAGACCCAGTACTTC	CASSSGTGGSGLETQYF
TRBJ1-1	TRBV2	-	-	TGTGCCAGCAGTGAAGTGAACACTGAAGCTTTCTTT	CASSEVNTEAFF
TRBJ2-5	TRBV19	-	-	TGTGCCAGTAGTATTGGAGTAGGGACCCAAGGGGAGACCCAGTACTTC	CASSIGVGTQGETQYF
TRBJ1-3	TRBV30	-	TRBD1	TGTGCCTGGAGTGCCAACGCCGGGACAGGGGGTGGAAACACCATATATTTT	CAWSANAGTGGGNTIYF
TRBJ2-5	TRBV18	-	-	TGTGCCAGCTCACCACCGGGGCTGCGTAGAGAAGAGACCCAGTACTTC	CASSPPGLRREETQYF
TRBJ1-5	TRBV2	-	-	TGTGCCAGCAGTTGGGCGATGGGCAATCAGCCCCAGCATTTT	CASSWAMGNQPQHF
TRBJ2-1	TRBV7-2	-	TRBD2	TGTGCCAGCAGCTTAGTGAGCGGGGGGGCCAGTTGGCAGTTCTTC	CASSLVSGGASWQFF
TRBJ2-4	TRBV7-3	once	-	TGTGCCAGCAGCTTAACGGCCGGGAACATTCAGTACTTC	CASSLTAGNIQYF
TRBJ2-6	TRBV19	-	TRBD1	TGTGCCAGCTTGGACAGGGGTGGACCTGGGGCCAACGTCCTGACTTTC	CASLDRGGPGANVLTF
TRBJ1-2	TRBV7-3	-	TRBD1	TGTGCCAGCAGCCCCACAGGACAGGGCTATGGCTACACCTTC	CASSPTGQGYGYTF
TRBJ2-5	TRBV28	once	TRBD2	TGTGCCAGCAGCCCCGGGACTAGCGGGGGGGAAGAGACCCAGTACTTC	CASSPGTSGGEETQYF
TRBJ1-5	TRBV19	-	TRBD1	TGTGCCAGTAGTATTGGGGACAGGGGCCTTAGCAATCAGCCCCAGCATTTT	CASSIGDRGLSNQPQHF
TRBJ2-3	TRBV6-4	-	TRBD1	TGTGCCAGCACCCAATGCCATCTGAAGGGGGCTAGGACAGATACGCAGTATTTT	CASTQCHLKGARTDTQYF
TRBJ2-5	TRBV5-1	-	-	TGCGCCAGCAGCGGCCATGGGGCGGGACAAGAGACCCAGTACTTC	CASSGHGAGQETQYF
TRBJ2-2	TRBV12-3/TRBV12-4	-	-	TGTGCCAGCAAGGTCTGGGGCACCGGGGAGCTGTTTTTT	CASKVWGTGELFF
TRBJ1-4	TRBV21-1	-	-	TGTGCCAGCAGCAAAGGCCCGGGACAGGGGGCGCGAGGTGAAAAACTGTTTTTT	CASSKGPGQGARGEKLFF
TRBJ2-4	TRBV18	once	-	TGTGCCAGCTCACCAATATCGCGGGGATCCTCCAAAAACATTCAGTACTTC	CASSPISRGSSKNIQYF
TRBJ1-6	TRBV12-3/TRBV12-4	-	-	TGTGCCAGCCGAGTTAGGGGCGGTTCACCCCTCCACTTT	CASRVRGGSPLHF
TRBJ2-3	TRBV5-1	-	TRBD2	TGCGCCAGCGCCCTGGAGCGGGGGAACACAGATACGCAGTATTTT	CASALERGNTDTQYF
TRBJ1-6	TRBV7-2	-	TRBD1	TGTGCCAGCAGCCAGGGACAGGGTTTAAGTTCACCCCTCCACTTT	CASSQGQGLSSPLHF
TRBJ1-5	TRBV6-2/TRBV6-3	medium-sized	-	TGTGCCAGCAGTCCAGGGATGCGCAATCAGCCCCAGCATTTT	CASSPGMRNQPQHF
TRBJ1-2	TRBV12-3/TRBV12-4	-	-	TGTGCCAGCGCCAAATCGACGGCCGGGGGCTACACCTTC	CASAKSTAGGYTF
TRBJ1-5	TRBV7-2	-	TRBD1	TGTGCCAGCAGCTCGCAGACAGGGGTCGAAAGACAGCCCCAGCATTTT	CASSSQTGVERQPQHF
TRBJ1-5	TRBV2	few	-	TGTGCCAGCACTAGGGAGGCGGGCAATCAGCCCCAGCATTTT	CASTREAGNQPQHF
TRBJ1-2	TRBV30	few	-	TGTGCCTGGAGTAAACATAGTCTGGATGGCTACACCTTC	CAWSKHSLDGYTF
TRBJ2-6	TRBV5-1	-	-	TGCGCCAGCAGCTTGGTGGGTGGGGCCAACGTCCTGACTTTC	CASSLVGGANVLTF
TRBJ1-2	TRBV28	once	-	TGTGCCAGCAGTTTAAGCGGGGCAGGGAGCTACTATGGCTACACCTTC	CASSLSGAGSYYGYTF
TRBJ2-5	TRBV7-6	-	TRBD1	TGTGCCAGCAGCTTAATCAGGGGGCAACAAAAAGAGACCCAGTACTTC	CASSLIRGQQKETQYF
TRBJ1-2	TRBV6-1	-	-	TGTGCCAGCAGTGAGGGGGCAGGCTATGGCTACACCTTC	CASSEGAGYGYTF
TRBJ1-4	TRBV3-1/TRBV3-2	once	-	TGTGCCAGCAGCCAGACAAGGATAAATTATGAAAAACTGTTTTTT	CASSQTRINYEKLFF
TRBJ1-3	TRBV19	-	-	TGTGCCAGTCGCCGTTCCCTGCAGGGCTCTGGAAACACCATATATTTT	CASRRSLQGSGNTIYF
TRBJ2-1	TRBV5-1	-	TRBD1	TGCGCCAGCCAGACAGGGGGCGCGGTTGTCCACAATGAGCAGTTCTTC	CASQTGGAVVHNEQFF